The clone carrying this T cell receptor beta chain was found a few times. The sample belongs to a study of Ad26.COV2.S vaccination and SARS-CoV-2 variants. Study in general: Sample donor was a member of the COV1001 Ad26.COV2.S trial arm.

Germline CDR1 reads SEHNR; CDR2 reads FQNEAQ (reference sequence). The V end was cut by 4 bases, the J end by 3 bases, with 7 bases between. The CDR3 covers 12 residues. Documented treatment: approximately 18 received Ad26.COV2.S at low or high dose, single or two shots; five or six received placebo; per-sample allocation not given. Sampling took place 63 days after the first vaccine or placebo injection. Generated by immunoSEQ multiplex PCR, the TCRdb table keeps only in-frame clones and is missing some. The sample consists of just over 350,000 clones, approximately 85% of them appearing once. V gene TRBV7-9 combines with J gene TRBJ2-7, with D hard to call. The receptor was isolated from a person between 18 and 65 years old who received the Ad26.COV2.S COVID-19 vaccine or a placebo. The source material was peripheral blood, sampled in a trial of Ad26.COV2.S vaccine versus placebo. CDR3 loop: CASSWVDYEQYF. In DNA form, the CDR3 reads TGTGCCAGCAGCTGGGTGGACTACGAGCAGTACTTC.